Given below is one T cell receptor (beta chain) in context. Its target is not known. TCRdb's table, derived via immunoSEQ multiplex PCR, lists solely in-frame clones and lacks some. The repertoire consists of 110,000 or so clones, with approximately 91% occurring once and the leading ten covering about 2%. J was trimmed by 3 bases and V by 5 bases; bases with no gene match: 8. This CDR3 contains 16 residues. Germline lookup yields CDR1 MNHEY and CDR2 SMNVEV (reference sequence). The entry originates in a study of cytomegalovirus exposure and HLA in healthy donors. Findings and limits, study-wide: CMV antigen specificity of a few CMV-associated chains was confirmed in vitro. The study flagged roughly 150 TCR beta chains as cytomegalovirus-associated.

Sequences were obtained from PBMCs. This sequence originates from a woman aged 18-30 years in good health and CMV-seronegative. The rearrangement joins TRBV27 to TRBJ2-7; TRBD2 aligns across 12 bases. CDR3 amino acids: CASSLRLAGAFYEQYF. As DNA, the CDR3 is TGTGCCAGCAGTCTACGACTAGCGGGAGCGTTCTACGAGCAGTACTTC.